Listed below are T cell receptor beta chains from one sample, sequenced in a study of metastatic and nonmetastatic thyroid tumors. TCRdb ran MiXCR on the PCR reads. The sample gives about 41,000 clones, roughly 26% of which show up once; roughly 15% is in the top ten. The sequenced material came from tumor tissue. The receptors derive from a female donor with papillary thyroid cancer or a benign thyroid nodule (not recorded which). Some clones in this sample may be carry-over from other donors' samples. Each CDR3 is given with its conserved first and last residue. The D gene is left open where the match is weak. Clone size is shown for a subset of rows, as once, few, many or a class of expanded clone.

d_call: TRBD1
v_call: TRBV6-2/TRBV6-3
clone_size: .
j_call: TRBJ1-5
cdr3_aa: CASGPRGQGPNQPQHF
cdr3_nt: TGTGCCAGCGGCCCTAGGGGACAGGGACCCAATCAGCCCCAGCATTTT

d_call: .
v_call: TRBV20-1
clone_size: .
j_call: TRBJ2-1
cdr3_aa: CSALRRENYNEQFF
cdr3_nt: TGCAGTGCCCTACGGAGGGAGAACTACAATGAGCAGTTCTTC

d_call: .
v_call: TRBV5-6
clone_size: .
j_call: TRBJ1-6
cdr3_aa: CASSFGTVYNSPLHF
cdr3_nt: TGTGCCAGCAGCTTTGGGACCGTCTATAATTCACCCCTCCACTTT

d_call: .
v_call: TRBV7-9
clone_size: few
j_call: TRBJ1-6
cdr3_aa: CASSPGSNSPLHF
cdr3_nt: TGTGCCAGCAGCCCCGGGTCGAATTCACCCCTCCACTTT

d_call: TRBD2
v_call: TRBV12-3/TRBV12-4
clone_size: many
j_call: TRBJ2-3
cdr3_aa: CASSLGLAGLDTQYF
cdr3_nt: TGTGCCAGCAGTTTGGGCCTAGCGGGGTTGGATACGCAGTATTTT

d_call: .
v_call: TRBV6-1
clone_size: .
j_call: TRBJ1-2
cdr3_aa: CASTQFSLGVEGYTF
cdr3_nt: TGTGCCAGCACCCAGTTCTCTTTGGGAGTAGAGGGCTACACCTTC

d_call: .
v_call: TRBV20-1
clone_size: .
j_call: TRBJ1-2
cdr3_aa: CSARAANYVYTF
cdr3_nt: TGCAGTGCTAGAGCGGCGAACTATGTCTACACCTTC

d_call: .
v_call: TRBV20-1
clone_size: few
j_call: TRBJ2-1
cdr3_aa: CSATPGALGDEQFF
cdr3_nt: TGCAGTGCTACCCCGGGAGCGCTGGGCGATGAGCAGTTCTTC

d_call: .
v_call: TRBV2
clone_size: many
j_call: TRBJ2-4
cdr3_aa: CASSPAEGTLAKNIQYF
cdr3_nt: TGTGCCAGCAGTCCCGCTGAGGGCACCCTAGCCAAAAACATTCAGTACTTC

d_call: TRBD1
v_call: TRBV7-9
clone_size: .
j_call: TRBJ1-6
cdr3_aa: CASSPGGGSNSPLHF
cdr3_nt: TGTGCCAGCAGCCCGGGAGGGGGCTCTAATTCACCCCTCCACTTT

d_call: .
v_call: TRBV4-1
clone_size: medium-sized
j_call: TRBJ2-5
cdr3_aa: CASSQDFPGRLQTQYF
cdr3_nt: TGCGCCAGCAGCCAAGATTTCCCCGGAAGGTTACAGACCCAGTACTTC

d_call: TRBD1
v_call: TRBV20-1
clone_size: many
j_call: TRBJ2-3
cdr3_aa: CSASGTGLDTQYF
cdr3_nt: TGCAGTGCTTCCGGGACAGGTTTAGATACGCAGTATTTT

d_call: .
v_call: TRBV20-1
clone_size: .
j_call: TRBJ1-3
cdr3_aa: CSARGQAGIGNTIYF
cdr3_nt: TGCAGTGCTAGAGGCCAGGCGGGGATTGGAAACACCATATATTTT

d_call: TRBD2
v_call: TRBV9
clone_size: once
j_call: TRBJ2-1
cdr3_aa: CASSVAGLAGSNEQFF
cdr3_nt: TGTGCCAGCAGCGTAGCCGGGCTAGCGGGGTCGAATGAGCAGTTCTTC

d_call: TRBD1
v_call: TRBV18
clone_size: few
j_call: TRBJ1-6
cdr3_aa: CASSRSGQNSPLHF
cdr3_nt: TGTGCCAGCTCACGATCGGGACAGAATTCACCCCTCCACTTT

d_call: TRBD2
v_call: TRBV10-2
clone_size: many
j_call: TRBJ2-1
cdr3_aa: CASSELAGGPYNEQFF
cdr3_nt: TGCGCCAGCAGTGAGTTAGCGGGGGGCCCATACAATGAGCAGTTCTTC

d_call: TRBD1
v_call: TRBV11-2
clone_size: many
j_call: TRBJ2-4
cdr3_aa: CASSLLPGTGYLTAKNIQYF
cdr3_nt: TGTGCCAGCAGCTTGCTTCCCGGGACAGGGTATTTAACAGCCAAAAACATTCAGTACTTC

d_call: TRBD2
v_call: TRBV11-2
clone_size: .
j_call: TRBJ2-3
cdr3_aa: CASSEGGLAEITDTQYF
cdr3_nt: TGTGCCAGCAGCGAGGGGGGACTAGCGGAAATCACAGATACGCAGTATTTT

d_call: .
v_call: TRBV10-3
clone_size: .
j_call: TRBJ2-7
cdr3_aa: CAIRQNYEQYF
cdr3_nt: TGTGCCATCCGCCAGAACTACGAGCAGTACTTC

d_call: .
v_call: TRBV20-1
clone_size: many
j_call: TRBJ1-2
cdr3_aa: CSAPPRESNYGYTF
cdr3_nt: TGCAGTGCTCCCCCCCGGGAGTCTAACTATGGCTACACCTTC

d_call: .
v_call: TRBV10-1
clone_size: few
j_call: TRBJ2-7
cdr3_aa: CASSDSGGPSYEQYF
cdr3_nt: TGCGCCAGCAGTGATAGCGGCGGTCCCTCCTACGAGCAGTACTTC

d_call: .
v_call: TRBV28
clone_size: .
j_call: TRBJ2-3
cdr3_aa: CASRPRLLSTDTQYF
cdr3_nt: TGTGCCAGCAGACCCAGACTCCTTAGCACAGATACGCAGTATTTT

d_call: .
v_call: TRBV9
clone_size: .
j_call: TRBJ1-3
cdr3_aa: CASSPMGSINSGNTIYF
cdr3_nt: TGTGCCAGCAGCCCGATGGGCAGCATTAACTCTGGAAACACCATATATTTT

d_call: .
v_call: TRBV6-1
clone_size: many
j_call: TRBJ1-6
cdr3_aa: CASSSAGRENSPLHF
cdr3_nt: TGTGCCAGCAGTTCCGCAGGACGGGAAAATTCACCCCTCCACTTT

d_call: TRBD2
v_call: TRBV7-3
clone_size: .
j_call: TRBJ2-1
cdr3_aa: CASSQTTSGSYNEQFF
cdr3_nt: TGTGCCAGCAGCCAAACGACTAGCGGGAGTTACAATGAGCAGTTCTTC

d_call: .
v_call: TRBV6-1
clone_size: few
j_call: TRBJ1-2
cdr3_aa: CASSESTGYGYTF
cdr3_nt: TGTGCCAGCAGTGAAAGTACGGGGTATGGCTACACCTTC

d_call: .
v_call: TRBV11-2
clone_size: .
j_call: TRBJ1-3
cdr3_aa: CASRSPGNTIYF
cdr3_nt: TGTGCTTCGAGGAGTCCTGGAAACACCATATATTTT

d_call: TRBD1
v_call: TRBV7-2
clone_size: once
j_call: TRBJ1-5
cdr3_aa: CASSYDRGIDQPQHF
cdr3_nt: TGTGCCAGCAGCTACGACAGGGGGATTGATCAGCCCCAACATTTT

d_call: .
v_call: TRBV6-2/TRBV6-3
clone_size: many
j_call: TRBJ1-1
cdr3_aa: CASSRDTEAFF
cdr3_nt: TGTGCCAGCAGTCGGGACACTGAAGCTTTCTTT

d_call: .
v_call: TRBV12-3/TRBV12-4
clone_size: many
j_call: TRBJ1-4
cdr3_aa: CASSFIGSEKLFF
cdr3_nt: TGTGCCAGCAGTTTCATTGGTTCTGAAAAACTGTTTTTT

d_call: TRBD2
v_call: TRBV18
clone_size: .
j_call: TRBJ2-7
cdr3_aa: CASSPVAGGVFEQYF
cdr3_nt: TGTGCCAGCTCACCTGTAGCGGGGGGGGTGTTCGAGCAGTACTTC

d_call: .
v_call: TRBV27
clone_size: .
j_call: TRBJ2-5
cdr3_aa: CASSSAGQTGTQYF
cdr3_nt: TGTGCCAGCAGTTCAGCCGGGCAAACGGGGACCCAGTACTTC

d_call: .
v_call: TRBV5-8
clone_size: .
j_call: TRBJ1-2
cdr3_aa: CASSLVSIGSYGYTF
cdr3_nt: TGTGCCAGCAGCTTGGTCTCGATTGGCAGCTATGGCTACACCTTC

d_call: TRBD1
v_call: TRBV18
clone_size: .
j_call: TRBJ2-7
cdr3_aa: CASSPDRQGTNTQYF
cdr3_nt: TGTGCCAGCTCACCAGACCGACAGGGTACCAACACGCAGTACTTC

d_call: .
v_call: TRBV2
clone_size: .
j_call: TRBJ2-3
cdr3_aa: CASSEALEGGPQAQDTQYF
cdr3_nt: TGTGCCAGCAGTGAAGCACTAGAAGGAGGGCCCCAGGCCCAGGATACGCAGTATTTT

d_call: .
v_call: TRBV5-1
clone_size: .
j_call: TRBJ1-1
cdr3_aa: CASSNPGRREAFF
cdr3_nt: TGCGCCAGCAGCAACCCAGGGAGGAGGGAAGCCTTCTTT

d_call: .
v_call: TRBV20-1
clone_size: few
j_call: TRBJ1-2
cdr3_aa: CSAPTVVYGYTF
cdr3_nt: TGCAGTGCTCCTACAGTAGTTTATGGCTACACCTTC

d_call: .
v_call: TRBV6-1
clone_size: .
j_call: TRBJ2-5
cdr3_aa: CASNSRERTQYF
cdr3_nt: TGTGCCAGCAACTCCCGAGAAAGGACCCAGTACTTC